This TCR beta chain originates from a study of cytomegalovirus exposure and HLA in healthy donors. Germline V gene lookup returns CDR1 KGHSH and CDR2 LQKENI. Trimming shortened V by 0 bases and J by 1 base, and 14 bases separated the two germline ends. This CDR3 is 17 amino acids long. This clone was seen a few times. Use of 60 Vbeta and 13 Jbeta primers characterized the PCR. Profiling relied on immunoSEQ multiplex PCR, and the TCRdb table lists in-frame clones only, not all of them. The table lists some 200,000 clones, 55% to 65% of them singletons. The sequencing sample was made of PBMCs. The clonotype comes from a man in his forties in good health and CMV-seronegative. The gene calls are TRBV18 and TRBJ2-3, with a weak D call TRBD2 (5 bases). The CDR3 reads CASSPPSQLGGTDTQYF. CDR3 nucleotide sequence: TGTGCCAGCTCACCACCAAGCCAACTCGGGGGCACAGATACGCAGTATTTT.